This T cell receptor beta chain was captured by sequencing in a study of cytomegalovirus exposure and HLA in healthy donors. Study findings and constraints: Researchers reportedly found TCR beta sequences accurately predicted most subjects' HLA-A and HLA-B alleles. Among immune exposure information, only CMV serostatus was available. For TCR beta chains, V- and J-gene trimming was later linked to a missense DCLRE1C variant. A later analysis showed that HLA-associated TCR beta chains had undergone more clonal expansion than equally common others.

Primers for the PCR totalled 60 Vbeta and 13 Jbeta. The protocol was immunoSEQ multiplex PCR, while the TCRdb copy is restricted to in-frame clones and leaves out a portion. Of some 120,000 clones listed, 80% are singletons. Concerning this clone: Its matching antigen is unknown.

The receptor was derived from a young man in good health and CMV-seronegative. The sequencing sample was made of PBMCs.

The CDR3 here is CATRSFFEQVTGELFF. Here the CDR3 DNA reads TGTGCCACCCGTTCTTTTTTCGAACAGGTCACCGGGGAGCTGTTTTTT. This chain uses TRBV19 with TRBJ2-2, with D possibly being TRBD1 (5 bases). The CDR3 is 16 residues long. Trimming pared 10 bases from V and 4 bases from J, leaving 22 bases between. Germline lookup yields CDR1 LNHDA and CDR2 SQIVND (reference sequence).